This T cell receptor beta chain was observed in a study of CD8 T cells in ankylosing spondylitis. Study-wide results and limits: A TCR beta motif of 7 or 8 highly homologous variants appeared characteristic of ankylosing spondylitis blood.

For this clonotype: Its antigen is not identified.

CDR1 is SEHNR, CDR2 FQNEAQ, per germline (reference sequence). This CDR3 has 15 residues. V dropped 3 bases and J dropped 7 bases, with 16 bases sitting between them. One entry per CDR3 protein, called by TCRdb with MiXCR from the 5' RACE reads. The top ten hold around a fifth of the sample, which has some 700,000 distinct CDR3 sequences, under 20% seen once. The V call is TRBV7-9, the J call TRBJ2-1; tentatively, D is TRBD1 or TRBD2 (5 bases each). Sequences were obtained from blood, either unsorted or a sorted T cell fraction (not recorded which). The receptor was isolated from a male donor with ankylosing spondylitis. The CDR3 DNA follows: TGTGCCAGCAGCTTTTGGGGGAGTGCCGGAAATGAGCAGTTCTTC. It encodes CASSFWGSAGNEQFF.